These 27 T cell receptor beta chains originate from one sample sequenced in a study of T cell responses to AZD1222 COVID-19 vaccine. The data were produced by immunoSEQ multiplex PCR, yet TCRdb's version contains in-frame clones alone and is incomplete. The profile shows fewer than 90,000 clones, 86% of them singletons. The sample consisted of peripheral blood, taken 28 days after the second AZD1222 dose. These receptors all come from an adult who received the AZD1222 COVID-19 vaccine.

The chain carries TRBV6-5 and TRBJ2-3, with D possibly being TRBD1 (6 bases). The CDR3 extends over 14 amino acids. Germline CDR1 reads MNHEY; CDR2 reads SVGAGI. Trimming took 5 bases from V and 3 from J, leaving 12 bases between them. The CDR3 DNA is TGTGCCAGCAGTACGCAGGGGCGGACAGATACGCAGTATTTT. It encodes CASSTQGRTDTQYF.

V gene TRBV7-7 combines with J gene TRBJ1-1; tentatively, D is TRBD1 (6 bases). The ends were cut back, 2 bases at V and 5 bases at J, with 15 bases in the middle. The germline gives CDR1 SSHAT, CDR2 FNYEAQ (reference sequence). This CDR3 region has 15 residues. The CDR3 nucleotides are TGTGCCAGCAGCTTAATTCGGGGGGGGGCGACTGAAGCTTTCTTT. It specifies CASSLIRGGATEAFF.

This rearrangement joins TRBV27 to TRBJ2-7; 7 bases are a match to TRBD1. V lost 1 base and J lost 4; bases outside the gene matches: 7. The CDR3 has 15 amino acids. Per the germline V gene, CDR1 is MNHEY and CDR2 is SMNVEV (reference sequence). Written as DNA, the CDR3 is TGTGCCAGCAGTTTATTGGGGACAGCTAAATACGAGCAGTACTTC. Its protein is CASSLLGTAKYEQYF.

As DNA, the CDR3 is TGTGCCAGCAGTGAAACCCCGGGAGGCTCTCCTAACCCCGGAAAACTGTTTTTT. The encoded protein is CASSETPGGSPNPGKLFF. The chain is built from TRBV6-1 and TRBJ1-4; unclear D gene. Germline CDR1 MNHNS, CDR2 SASEGT. V was clipped by 2 bases and J by 10 bases, with 26 bases between them. The CDR3 is 18 amino acids.

The gene calls are TRBV30 and TRBJ1-3; D is unclear. Germline loops: CDR1 GTSNPN, CDR2 SVGIG (reference sequence). The CDR3 length is 12 residues. Trimming removed 8 bases at V and 5 bases at J, with 13 bases between. DNA for the CDR3: TGTGCCACCGCCTGGATACGAAACACCATATATTTT. Translated: CATAWIRNTIYF.

This clone was seen once. The chain links TRBV20-1 to TRBJ2-5; TRBD2 might be the D (5 bases). Germline CDR1 is DFQATT and CDR2 is SNEGSKA (reference sequence). This CDR3 comprises 11 residues. The V and J ends lost 3 bases and 9 bases respectively, with 11 bases between them. CDR3 DNA: TGCAGTGCTAGTTCTGAGAGGGCCCAGTACTTC. Protein: CSASSERAQYF.

The CDR3 sequence: CASSYGRDRRGQPQHF. CDR3 in DNA: TGTGCCAGCAGTTACGGCAGGGATCGCCGGGGTCAGCCCCAGCATTTT. J is TRBJ1-5 and V is TRBV6-2 or TRBV6-3, with TRBD1 as a possible D gene (5 bases). Germline CDR1 MNHEY, CDR2 SVGEGT. The CDR3 consists of 16 residues. V dropped 2 bases and J dropped 6 bases, with 17 bases sitting between them.

The V call is TRBV7-9, the J call TRBJ1-1; possible D gene TRBD1, 6 bases. The V end was cut by 4 bases, the J end by 5 bases, with 14 bases between. CDR1 and CDR2 from the germline V gene are SEHNR and FQNEAQ (reference sequence). The CDR3 runs to 14 residues. The CDR3 loop is CASSYGGVRTEAFF. CDR3 sequence (DNA): TGTGCCAGCAGCTACGGGGGCGTGAGGACTGAAGCTTTCTTT.

The genes are TRBV5-8 and TRBJ1-1, with D unresolved. Germline CDR1 is SGHTS and CDR2 is YDEGEE. Trimming took 1 base from V and 6 from J, leaving 16 bases between them. The CDR3 is 15 residues long. The CDR3, as DNA: TGTGCCAGCAGCTTGAGTTCCAGGCGTTTCTCTGAAGCTTTCTTT. It specifies CASSLSSRRFSEAFF.

The chain combines TRBV5-5 with TRBJ2-2; 8 nucleotides match TRBD1. The CDR3 totals 16 residues. Germline V gene lookup returns CDR1 SGHKS and CDR2 YYEKEE (reference sequence). Trimming removed 4 bases from V and 0 bases from J; junction bases left unmatched: 5. The CDR3, as DNA: TGTGCCAGCAGCACTACGGGACAGGCGAACACCGGGGAGCTGTTTTTT. Amino acids: CASSTTGQANTGELFF.

The chain combines TRBV7-6 with TRBJ1-2; 9 positions match TRBD1. The CDR3 consists of 15 residues. Germline values: CDR1 SGHVS, CDR2 FNYEAQ. Trimming removed 0 bases from V and 8 bases from J; junction bases left unmatched: 7. The CDR3 bases are TGTGCCAGCAGCTTAGCGCCTGGGACAGGGAGAGGCTACACCTTC. It translates to CASSLAPGTGRGYTF.

The genes are TRBV5-5 and TRBJ1-1; D is unresolved. The germline V and J ends were trimmed by 1 base and 11 bases, with 12 bases remaining between them. The CDR3 has 12 amino acids. Germline CDR1 and CDR2: SGHKS and YYEKEE (reference sequence). In DNA form, the CDR3 reads TGTGCCAGCAGCTTGTTGGACCTAGAGGCTTTCTTT. It specifies CASSLLDLEAFF.

In its sample, this clone was seen a few times. The gene calls are TRBV28 and TRBJ1-3; D is undetermined. The germline gives CDR1 MDHEN, CDR2 SYDVKM. The CDR3 runs to 15 residues. V lost 3 bases and J lost 4, with 13 bases in between. The CDR3: CASSLPRPEGNTIYF. The CDR3 DNA reads TGTGCCAGCAGTTTGCCGAGACCAGAGGGAAACACCATATATTTT.

This clone came up a few times. The chain joins TRBV20-1 to TRBJ1-6; the D is unclear. Germline CDR1 reads DFQATT; CDR2 reads SNEGSKA (reference sequence). The CDR3 has 11 amino acids. V lost 6 bases and J lost 10, with 10 bases in between. CDR3 nucleotides: TGCAGTGCGTTCGAAGGGTCACCCCTCCACTTT. Amino acids: CSAFEGSPLHF.

The chain is built from TRBV28 and TRBJ1-3, with a possible D match to TRBD1 (5 bases). V lost 7 bases and J 0 bases, leaving 16 bases between the germline ends. The CDR3 length is 16 residues. Germline CDR1 reads MDHEN; CDR2 reads SYDVKM. CDR3 coding DNA: TGTGCCAGCACCTCTGGGGCGGTCCCCTCTGGAAACACCATATATTTT. Residues: CASTSGAVPSGNTIYF. The full variable domain, with the rest looked up from reference TRBV28 and TRBJ1-3, is DVKVTQSSRYLVKRTGEKVFLECVQDMDHENMFWYRQDPGLGLRLIYFSYDVKMKEKGDIPEGYSVSREKKERFSLILESASTNQTSMYLCASTSGAVPSGNTIYFGEGSWLTVV.

The rearrangement links TRBV2 to TRBJ2-7; D possibly matches TRBD1 or TRBD2 (5 bases each). Germline V CDR1 and CDR2: SNHLY, FYNNEI. The CDR3 runs 12 residues. V was clipped by 6 bases and J by 3 bases, with 9 bases between them. The CDR3 sequence: CASRGDHYEQYF. Written as DNA, the CDR3 is TGTGCCAGCAGGGGGGATCACTACGAGCAGTACTTC.

This chain links TRBV19 with TRBJ2-2; 9 bases agree with TRBD2. CDR1 LNHDA and CDR2 SQIVND come from the germline V gene (reference sequence). The CDR3 length is 15 residues. With V trimmed by 5 bases and J by 8 bases, 9 bases remained unmatched. The CDR3 loop reads CASSLWLAGKGELFF. The CDR3 DNA reads as TGTGCCAGTAGTTTGTGGCTAGCGGGGAAGGGGGAGCTGTTTTTT.

This clone has only one observation. The genes are TRBV6-2 or TRBV6-3 and TRBJ2-5, with D perhaps matching TRBD2 (6 bases). Trimming left V 2 bases short and J 5 bases short, with 15 bases between. Germline loops: CDR1 MNHEY, CDR2 SVGEGT. The CDR3 is 15 residues long. CDR3 bases: TGTGCCAGCAGTTACCCACACACGGGGGACGAGACCCAGTACTTC. Translating it yields CASSYPHTGDETQYF.

This chain joins TRBV18 and TRBJ2-7; D not resolved. The CDR3 totals 13 residues. Germline CDR1 KGHSH, CDR2 LQKENI. Trimming left V 3 bases short and J 7 bases short, with 13 bases between. The CDR3 reads CASSPGGLREQYF. The CDR3 DNA follows: TGTGCCAGCTCACCGGGCGGCCTAAGGGAGCAGTACTTC. Full variable domain (remainder filled in from reference TRBV18 and TRBJ2-7): NAGVMQNPRHLVRRRGQEARLRCSPMKGHSHVYWYRQLPEEGLKFMVYLQKENIIDESGMPKERFSAEFPKEGPSILRIQQVVRGDSAAYFCASSPGGLREQYFGPGTRLTVT.

This chain connects TRBV28 to TRBJ2-7; D remains ambiguous. In germline, CDR1 is MDHEN, CDR2 SYDVKM. The CDR3 runs 11 residues. Trimming pared 6 bases from V and 6 bases from J, leaving 9 bases between. CDR3 sequence: CASSRRIEQYF. The CDR3 region has the DNA TGTGCCAGCAGCCGCCGTATCGAGCAGTACTTC. The variable domain in full, with the rest retrieved from reference TRBV28 and TRBJ2-7, is DVKVTQSSRYLVKRTGEKVFLECVQDMDHENMFWYRQDPGLGLRLIYFSYDVKMKEKGDIPEGYSVSREKKERFSLILESASTNQTSMYLCASSRRIEQYFGPGTRLTVT.

This rearrangement joins TRBV18 to TRBJ2-3; D is uncertain. The ends were cut back, 0 bases at V and 0 bases at J, with 7 bases in the middle. Germline CDR1 KGHSH, CDR2 LQKENI. The CDR3 is 15 amino acids. The CDR3 protein is CASSPPAPSTDTQYF. The CDR3 coding sequence is TGTGCCAGCTCACCACCGGCCCCTAGCACAGATACGCAGTATTTT.

The gene calls are TRBV28 and TRBJ2-7; TRBD2 matches at 8 bases. The CDR3 spans 15 residues. V lost 7 bases to trimming and J lost 4 bases; unmatched junction nucleotides: 12. In germline, CDR1 is MDHEN, CDR2 SYDVKM. The CDR3 sequence is CASTPHAAGVYEQYF. The CDR3 nucleotides read TGTGCCAGCACCCCACATGCAGCGGGAGTGTACGAGCAGTACTTC.

The chain carries TRBV5-4 and TRBJ2-5; no definite D call. From germline, CDR1 is SGHNT and CDR2 YYREEE (reference sequence). The CDR3 is 13 residues long. Trimming stripped 4 bases from V and 5 bases from J, with 12 bases between. As DNA, the CDR3 is TGTGCCAGCAGCATCGACCCCGGGGAGACCCAGTACTTC. Protein sequence: CASSIDPGETQYF.

The chain employs TRBV19 and TRBJ1-1; the D gene is possibly TRBD1 (5 bases). The germline V and J ends were trimmed by 4 bases and 4 bases, with 16 bases remaining between them. Germline V lookup: CDR1 LNHDA, CDR2 SQIVND (reference sequence). This CDR3 spans 15 amino acids. The CDR3 bases are TGTGCCAGTAGTACGCAGGGTTCCTTGGGCACTGAAGCTTTCTTT. Protein sequence: CASSTQGSLGTEAFF.

The count of this clone is one. V is TRBV12-2 and J is TRBJ2-7. TRBV12-2 is a known pseudogene. The CDR3 extends over 18 amino acids. The DNA of the CDR3 is TGTGCAAGTCGCCCCAGGGCGTGGCGGGACAAACGTCTCCACGAGCAGTACTTC. Translation: CASRPRAWRDKRLHEQYF.

This clone was observed once. The DNA of the CDR3 is TGCGCCAGCAGCCAAAGGGCTAGCGGTGACTTCTCCTACGAGCAGTACTTC. The encoded protein is CASSQRASGDFSYEQYF. The chain uses TRBV4-1 and TRBJ2-7; 7 bases fit TRBD2. Germline CDR1 MGHRA, CDR2 YSYEKL. Losses at the gene ends were 2 bases for V and 0 bases for J; bases not matched to a gene: 10. The CDR3 length is 17 residues.

This clone occurred once. The rearrangement uses TRBV18 and TRBJ2-7; 8 bases line up with TRBD1. This CDR3 has 14 amino acids. V gave up 3 bases and J gave up 4 bases; unmatched junction bases: 5. CDR1 KGHSH and CDR2 LQKENI come from the germline V gene. In DNA, the CDR3 is TGTGCCAGCTCACCCGGGGACAGGATTTACGAGCAGTACTTC. This gives the protein CASSPGDRIYEQYF.